A selection of T cell receptor beta chains follows, all from one sample in a study of blood T cell repertoires in COVID-19. Generated by immunoSEQ multiplex PCR, the TCRdb table keeps only in-frame clones and is missing some. Among 150,000 or so clones, 75% to 80% were seen once, and the ten largest hold under 3%. Sequencing was done on a sample of PBMCs or T cells enriched from blood (not recorded which). The receptors were sampled from a woman between 50 and 59 years old who had recovered from COVID-19. The CDR3 runs from the conserved cysteine through the conserved F or W. A D gene is named only where the DNA matches it firmly. Clone size is shown for a subset of rows, as once, few, many or a class of expanded clone.

v_gene	j_gene	d_gene	abundance	CDR3nt	CDR3aa
TRBV2	TRBJ2-7	TRBD1	-	TGTGCCAGCAGGGACAGGTCAGGCTACGAGCAGTACTTC	CASRDRSGYEQYF
TRBV27	TRBJ1-2	-	-	TGTGCCAGCAGTTCACAGGCTTTCAGGGGCTACACCTTC	CASSSQAFRGYTF
TRBV7-9	TRBJ2-7	-	once	TGTGCCAGCAGCGTCTCGACAGGAGCCTACGAGCAGTACTTC	CASSVSTGAYEQYF
TRBV5-5	TRBJ1-6	-	-	TGTGCCAGCAGCTTGTGGGAGGGGAGTTCACCCCTCCACTTT	CASSLWEGSSPLHF
TRBV5-5	TRBJ1-2	TRBD1	few	TGTGCCAGCAGCTTGACAGGGGGTAACTATGGCTACACCTTC	CASSLTGGNYGYTF
TRBV19	TRBJ1-1	-	-	TGTGCCAGTAGTCCCCCAGGCGGGCACAGTTTCTTT	CASSPPGGHSFF
TRBV30	TRBJ1-6	TRBD1	-	TGTGCCTGGAGTGAGGGACAGCGTTTGAATTCACCCCTCCACTTT	CAWSEGQRLNSPLHF
TRBV5-1	TRBJ2-1	TRBD2	-	TGCGCCAGTATCGCGGACGGGGGGATATACAATGAGCAGTTCTTC	CASIADGGIYNEQFF
TRBV5-6	TRBJ1-2	TRBD1	few	TGTGCCAGCAGCCTCATAAGGGGGACAGGATATGGCTACACCTTC	CASSLIRGTGYGYTF
TRBV19	TRBJ1-3	-	-	TGTGCCAGTAGTCCCCTACAGGCACCCTCTGGAAACACCATATATTTT	CASSPLQAPSGNTIYF
TRBV4-1	TRBJ2-3	TRBD2	-	TGCGCCAGCAGCCTCCGACTAGCGGGGGGTGGGACAGATACGCAGTATTTT	CASSLRLAGGGTDTQYF
TRBV2	TRBJ1-5	-	-	TGTGCCAGCAGTAAAAACCTCGCCGGGACGGGCGGGGGACAGCCCCAGCATTTT	CASSKNLAGTGGGQPQHF
TRBV24-1	TRBJ2-3	-	-	TGTGCCACCAGTGATCGACTTGTAGATACGCAGTATTTT	CATSDRLVDTQYF
TRBV5-4	TRBJ1-1	-	few	TGTGCCAGCAGCTCTCAGGGTTCCACTGAAGCTTTCTTT	CASSSQGSTEAFF
TRBV6-6	TRBJ2-7	TRBD1	-	TGTGCCAGCAGTGCCGGGACAGGGACCGAGCAGTACTTC	CASSAGTGTEQYF
TRBV28	TRBJ2-1	TRBD2	once	TGTGCCAGCAGTAACCCGGGACTAGCGTACAATGAGCAGTTCTTC	CASSNPGLAYNEQFF
TRBV4-1	TRBJ2-2	-	many	TGCGCCAGCAGCCAAAGGGACATGGGGCTGAACACCGGGGAGCTGTTTTTT	CASSQRDMGLNTGELFF
TRBV11-1	TRBJ2-1	TRBD2	-	TGTGCCAGCAGCTTACTTAGCCTAGCGGGGGACAATGAGCAGTTCTTC	CASSLLSLAGDNEQFF
TRBV6-5	TRBJ2-5	TRBD1	-	TGTGCCAGCAGTTACTCAGGTCAGGGGGATGGGGAGACCCAGTACTTC	CASSYSGQGDGETQYF
TRBV11-1	TRBJ1-1	-	-	TGTGCCAGCAGCGGCTACACTGAAGCTTTCTTT	CASSGYTEAFF
TRBV7-6	TRBJ1-3	-	once	TGTGCCAGCAGCCTAAGGCCGGGGGAGGCTGGAAACACCATATATTTT	CASSLRPGEAGNTIYF
TRBV18	TRBJ2-7	TRBD2	-	TGTGCCAGCTCACCCCCGACTAGCGGATCCTACGAGCAGTACTTC	CASSPPTSGSYEQYF
TRBV5-1	TRBJ2-1	-	once	TGCGCCAGCAGCTTAGCGACTCTTCAATACAATGAGCAGTTCTTC	CASSLATLQYNEQFF
TRBV28	TRBJ2-2	-	-	TGTGCCAGCAGTATCGGCACCGGGGAGCTGTTTTTT	CASSIGTGELFF
TRBV9	TRBJ2-2	TRBD1	-	TGTGCCAGCAGCTGGACGACAGGGGGGATCACCGGGGAGCTGTTTTTT	CASSWTTGGITGELFF
TRBV7-2	TRBJ1-6	TRBD1	once	TGTGCCAGCAGCGTTGGTATCAGGGGGCAATTAGAGAATTCACCCCTCCACTTT	CASSVGIRGQLENSPLHF
TRBV30	TRBJ1-1	-	-	TGTGCCTGGAGTCCCCCCGGGACTAAGTCCACTGAAGCTTTCTTT	CAWSPPGTKSTEAFF
TRBV28	TRBJ1-2	TRBD1	-	TGTGCCAGCAGTGTCGGACAGGGAATTGCCTATGGCTACACCTTC	CASSVGQGIAYGYTF
TRBV7-9	TRBJ2-1	-	-	TGTGCCAGCAGCTTAGTGTCAGGGGTTTGGAGTGAGCAGTTCTTC	CASSLVSGVWSEQFF
TRBV5-1	TRBJ2-7	-	-	TGCGCCAGCAGCTTGGCCACGGGTTTTAGTTCGTCCTACGAGCAGTACTTC	CASSLATGFSSSYEQYF
TRBV11-2	TRBJ2-5	TRBD2	-	TGTGCCAGCAGCTTAGACCCGGGACTAGCAGAGACCCAGTACTTC	CASSLDPGLAETQYF
TRBV19	TRBJ1-1	TRBD1	-	TGTGCCAGTAGTCCGTGGACAGGGGGCACTGAAGCTTTCTTT	CASSPWTGGTEAFF
TRBV5-1	TRBJ2-3	-	-	TGCGCCAGCAGCCCATACCTAACAGGGACAAGCACAGATACGCAGTATTTT	CASSPYLTGTSTDTQYF
TRBV2	TRBJ2-1	TRBD2	few	TGTGCCAGCAGTGTCCGTGGACTAGCGGGAAAGGGTGAGCAGTTCTTC	CASSVRGLAGKGEQFF
TRBV30	TRBJ2-6	TRBD1	-	TGTGCCTGGAGTCCTCGCCCCAGGGGGCCTGGGGCCAACGTCCTGACTTTC	CAWSPRPRGPGANVLTF
TRBV12-5	TRBJ1-5	-	-	TGTGCTAGTGGTGGGGGGGCCTACAATCAGCCCCAGCATTTT	CASGGGAYNQPQHF
TRBV6-5	TRBJ1-2	TRBD1	-	TGTGCCAGCAGCCGCCGGGACAGTAACTATGGCTACACCTTC	CASSRRDSNYGYTF
TRBV6-5	TRBJ2-2	TRBD1	-	TGTGCCAGCAGTCCCGGGACAGAGCTCACCGGGGAGCTGTTTTTT	CASSPGTELTGELFF
TRBV5-4	TRBJ2-6	-	-	TGTGCCAGCAGCCCGCCGACAGGCGCCCCAGGGGCCAACGTCCTGACTTTC	CASSPPTGAPGANVLTF
TRBV5-5	TRBJ1-1	TRBD1	-	TGTGCCAGCACCAGGGGGGACAGGGAGTCTGAAGCTTTCTTT	CASTRGDRESEAFF
TRBV24-1	TRBJ1-2	TRBD1	-	TGTGCCACCAGCCCAAAGAAAATCAAGGAAGTCGGGACAGGGTTTAACTATGGCTACACCTTC	CATSPKKIKEVGTGFNYGYTF
TRBV30	TRBJ1-4	-	-	TGTGCCTGGAGTCGGCTGAGGAATGAAAAACTGTTTTTT	CAWSRLRNEKLFF
TRBV4-2	TRBJ2-3	TRBD2	-	TGTGCCAGCAGCCAAGATGCTAGCGGGGGGAGTGGTGATACGCAGTATTTT	CASSQDASGGSGDTQYF
TRBV12-3/TRBV12-4	TRBJ1-2	-	-	TGTGCCAGCAGTTTAGGCCTTGCACTTGGACACTTC	CASSLGLALGHF
TRBV2	TRBJ1-2	-	-	TGTGCCAGCAGTCCCCAGGGAGGGAGCTATGGCTACACCTTC	CASSPQGGSYGYTF
TRBV2	TRBJ2-2	TRBD2	-	TGTGCCAGCAGCCCGAGGAGACTAGCGGTGTCTGCCGAGTTCGGCACCGGGGAGCTGTTTTTT	CASSPRRLAVSAEFGTGELFF
TRBV2	TRBJ1-5	-	few	TGTGCCAGCAGTGTCCAGGGGAGCCATCAGCCCCAGCATTTT	CASSVQGSHQPQHF
TRBV2	TRBJ1-1	-	-	TGTGCCAGCAGCCCCAAACAGAGGGGAGGAACTGAAGCTTTCTTT	CASSPKQRGGTEAFF